This T cell receptor (beta chain) was captured in a study of blood T cells in healthy people across ages. Study as a whole: Researchers report that template switching captured about one barcoded beta molecule per two T cells.

A sample-barcoded 5' primer and a J-beta primer mix were used in a second PCR of roughly 7 to 11 cycles. TCRdb re-called the 5' RACE reads with MiXCR, one entry per CDR3 protein. Of some 1.6 million distinct CDR3 sequences listed, almost 35% were seen once; the top ten hold 11%. V lost 4 bases to trimming and J lost 11 bases, with 20 bases between them. This CDR3 region has 14 residues. Per the germline V gene, CDR1 is SGDLS and CDR2 is YYNGEE. Ranging in age from about 6 to 95, the donors were healthy Caucasian individuals from Russia. A remark on this clonotype: Antigen specificity is unknown.

Findings and caveats of the study: Considered underestimates were the diversity estimates obtained from one million T cells.

This chain joins TRBV9 and TRBJ2-3; possibly TRBD1 or TRBD2 for D (5 bases each). Sequences were obtained from blood. This clonotype originated in a woman in her twenties or thirties in good health. The CDR3 loop is CASSLNWGFDEQYF. The CDR3 coding sequence is TGTGCCAGCAGCTTAAATTGGGGGTTTGATGAGCAGTATTTT.